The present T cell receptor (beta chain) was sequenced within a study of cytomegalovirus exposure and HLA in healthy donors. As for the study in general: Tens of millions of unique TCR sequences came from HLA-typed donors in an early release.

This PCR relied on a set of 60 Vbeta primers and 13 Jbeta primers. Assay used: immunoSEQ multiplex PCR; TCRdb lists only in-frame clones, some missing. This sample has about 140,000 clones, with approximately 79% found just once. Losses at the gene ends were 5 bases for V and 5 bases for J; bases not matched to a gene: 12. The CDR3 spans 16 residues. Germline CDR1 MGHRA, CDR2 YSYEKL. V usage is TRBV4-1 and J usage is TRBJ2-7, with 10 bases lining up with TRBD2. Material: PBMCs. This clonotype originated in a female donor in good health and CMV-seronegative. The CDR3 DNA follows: TGCGCCAGCAGCTCCTGGGGCCTAGCGGGAGTCAACGAGCAGTACTTC. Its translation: CASSSWGLAGVNEQYF.